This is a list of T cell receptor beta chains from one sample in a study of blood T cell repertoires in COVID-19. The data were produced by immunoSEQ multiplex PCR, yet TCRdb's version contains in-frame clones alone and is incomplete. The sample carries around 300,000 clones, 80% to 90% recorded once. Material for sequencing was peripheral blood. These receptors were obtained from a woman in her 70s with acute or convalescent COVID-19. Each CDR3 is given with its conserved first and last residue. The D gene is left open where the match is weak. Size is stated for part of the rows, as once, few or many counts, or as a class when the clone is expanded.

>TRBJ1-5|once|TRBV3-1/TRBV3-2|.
CASSPKQGNQPQHF
TGTGCCAGCAGCCCAAAACAGGGCAATCAGCCCCAGCATTTT
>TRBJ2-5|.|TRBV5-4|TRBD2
CASSLWASGQETQYF
TGTGCCAGCAGCTTGTGGGCTAGCGGGCAAGAGACCCAGTACTTC
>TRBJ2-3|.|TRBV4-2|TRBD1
CASSRTGDTQYF
TGTGCCAGCAGCCGGACAGGAGATACGCAGTATTTT
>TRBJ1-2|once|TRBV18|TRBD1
CASSPGNLGTERDGYTF
TGTGCCAGCTCACCGGGAAACCTAGGGACAGAGAGAGATGGCTACACCTTC
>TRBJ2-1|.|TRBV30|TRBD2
CAWIPHSRGGPSRAYNEQFF
TGTGCCTGGATTCCCCACTCGCGGGGGGGCCCAAGCCGGGCCTACAATGAGCAGTTCTTC
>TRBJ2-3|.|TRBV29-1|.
CSVEEQSDTQYF
TGCAGCGTTGAGGAACAGTCAGATACGCAGTATTTT
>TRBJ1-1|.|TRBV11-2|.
CASSTGLKNTEAFF
TGTGCCAGCAGCACGGGACTGAAGAACACTGAAGCTTTCTTT
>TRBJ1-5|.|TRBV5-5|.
CASTKLLQGVGSNQPQHF
TGTGCCAGCACCAAGCTCCTTCAGGGTGTAGGGAGCAATCAGCCCCAGCATTTT
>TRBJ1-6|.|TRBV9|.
CASSEGRGSPLHF
TGTGCCAGCAGCGAGGGGAGGGGGTCTCCCCTCCACTTT
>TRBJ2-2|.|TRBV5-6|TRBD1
CASSSTGVGAGELFF
TGTGCCAGCAGCTCGACAGGGGTCGGGGCCGGGGAGCTGTTTTTT
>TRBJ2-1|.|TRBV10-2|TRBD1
CASTITRGGGRNEQFF
TGCGCCAGCACTATAACAAGAGGGGGCGGCCGCAATGAGCAGTTCTTC
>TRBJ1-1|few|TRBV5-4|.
CASSLGQVGMNTEAFF
TGTGCCAGCAGCTTGGGGCAGGTCGGCATGAACACTGAAGCTTTCTTT
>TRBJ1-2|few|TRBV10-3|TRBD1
CAISPGQGTLNEGYTF
TGTGCCATCAGTCCGGGACAGGGAACTCTCAATGAGGGTTACACCTTC
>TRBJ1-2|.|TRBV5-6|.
CASSFEQIHTF
TGTGCCAGCAGCTTCGAACAGATCCACACCTTC
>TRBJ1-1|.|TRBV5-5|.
CASSFQTLNTEAFF
TGTGCCAGCAGCTTCCAGACACTGAACACTGAAGCTTTCTTT
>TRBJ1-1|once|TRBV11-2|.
CASSSGAAGMNTEAFF
TGTGCCAGCAGTTCAGGGGCAGCGGGAATGAACACTGAAGCTTTCTTT
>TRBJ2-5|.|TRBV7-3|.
CASSLTLRGIETQYF
TGTGCCAGCAGCTTAACGTTAAGGGGGATAGAGACCCAGTACTTC
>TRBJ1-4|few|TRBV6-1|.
CASSEDGTRIQKLFF
TGTGCCAGCAGTGAAGACGGGACAAGAATACAGAAACTGTTTTTT
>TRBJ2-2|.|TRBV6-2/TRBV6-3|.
CASSSPGINTGELFF
TGTGCCAGCAGTTCACCGGGGATAAACACCGGGGAGCTGTTTTTT
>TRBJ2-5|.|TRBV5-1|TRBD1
CASSSGQGGETQYF
TGCGCCAGCAGCTCCGGACAGGGTGGAGAGACCCAGTACTTC
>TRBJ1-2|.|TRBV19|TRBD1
CATRADRDGGYTF
TGTGCCACTCGGGCGGACAGGGACGGGGGCTACACCTTC
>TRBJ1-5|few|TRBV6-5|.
CASSPTVSNQPQHF
TGTGCCAGCAGCCCGACTGTAAGCAATCAGCCCCAGCATTTT
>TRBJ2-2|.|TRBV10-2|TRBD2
CASSGGGGTGELFF
TGCGCCAGCAGTGGTGGGGGGGGGACCGGGGAGCTGTTTTTT
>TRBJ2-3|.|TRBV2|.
CASLSQGSDTQYF
TGTGCCAGCCTCTCCCAGGGTTCAGATACGCAGTATTTT
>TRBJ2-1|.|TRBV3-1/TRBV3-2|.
CASSPFQNAGNEQFF
TGTGCCAGCAGCCCTTTTCAGAACGCGGGCAATGAGCAGTTCTTC
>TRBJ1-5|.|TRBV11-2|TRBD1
CASSVQGNQPQHF
TGTGCCAGCAGCGTACAGGGGAATCAGCCCCAGCATTTT
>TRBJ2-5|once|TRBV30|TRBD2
CAWKIGGGAIETQYF
TGTGCCTGGAAGATCGGCGGGGGGGCGATAGAGACCCAGTACTTC
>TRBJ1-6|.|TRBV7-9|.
CASSLAGQPLHF
TGTGCCAGCAGCTTAGCCGGACAACCCCTCCACTTT
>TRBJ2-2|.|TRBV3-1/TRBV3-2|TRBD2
CASSQVTSGVTGELFF
TGTGCCAGCAGCCAGGTGACTAGCGGGGTAACCGGGGAGCTGTTTTTT
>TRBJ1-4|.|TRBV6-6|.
CASRAGWTNEKLFF
TGTGCCAGCAGGGCGGGGTGGACTAATGAAAAACTGTTTTTT
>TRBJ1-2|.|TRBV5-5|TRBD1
CASSRGTGPGYTF
TGTGCCAGCAGCCGAGGGACAGGGCCTGGCTACACCTTC
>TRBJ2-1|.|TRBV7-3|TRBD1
CASSEAGTGYNEQFF
TGTGCCAGCAGCGAGGCCGGGACAGGGTACAATGAGCAGTTCTTC
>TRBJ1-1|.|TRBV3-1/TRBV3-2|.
CASSLRGPEAFF
TGTGCCAGCAGCCTGCGGGGGCCTGAAGCTTTCTTT
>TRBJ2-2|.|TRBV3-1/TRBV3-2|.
CASSQVGGGGRSNTGELFF
TGTGCCAGCAGCCAAGTTGGGGGCGGGGGACGCTCGAACACCGGGGAGCTGTTTTTT
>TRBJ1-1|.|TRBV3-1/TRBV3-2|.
CASSQSGITNTEAFF
TGTGCCAGCAGCCAATCAGGGATTACGAACACTGAAGCTTTCTTT
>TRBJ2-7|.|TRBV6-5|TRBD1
CASSPGTASSYEQYF
TGTGCCAGCAGCCCCGGGACAGCAAGCTCCTACGAGCAGTACTTC
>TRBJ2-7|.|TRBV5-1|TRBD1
CASTRTGGAYEQYF
TGCGCCAGCACCAGGACAGGGGGCGCCTACGAGCAGTACTTC
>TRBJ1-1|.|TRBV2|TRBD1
CAMPGQGAWGTEAFF
TGTGCCATGCCGGGACAGGGGGCTTGGGGCACTGAAGCTTTCTTT
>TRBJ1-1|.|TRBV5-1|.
CASSLYRGTNTEAFF
TGCGCCAGCAGCTTGTACCGGGGGACGAACACTGAAGCTTTCTTT
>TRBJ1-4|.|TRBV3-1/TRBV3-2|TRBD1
CASKGGRGGKLFF
TGTGCCAGCAAAGGGGGCAGAGGAGGAAAACTGTTTTTT
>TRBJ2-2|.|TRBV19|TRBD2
CASSIDGGAGELFF
TGTGCCAGTAGTATTGACGGGGGGGCCGGGGAGCTGTTTTTT
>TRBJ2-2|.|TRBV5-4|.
CASSADFYTGELFF
TGTGCCAGCAGCGCGGACTTTTACACCGGGGAGCTGTTTTTT
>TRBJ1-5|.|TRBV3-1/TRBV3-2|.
CASSLTGVGQPQHF
TGTGCCAGCAGCCTCACGGGGGTCGGTCAGCCCCAGCATTTT
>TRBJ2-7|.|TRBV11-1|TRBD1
CASSFARGSYEQYF
TGTGCCAGCAGCTTCGCCAGGGGGTCCTACGAGCAGTACTTC
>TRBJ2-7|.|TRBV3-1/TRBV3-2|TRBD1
CASGQASYEQYF
TGTGCCAGCGGACAGGCCTCCTACGAGCAGTACTTC
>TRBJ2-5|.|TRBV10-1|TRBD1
CASSGGTEETQYF
TGCGCCAGCAGTGGGGGGACAGAAGAGACCCAGTACTTC